The next 19 T cell receptor beta chains were all read from a single sample in a study of blood T cell repertoires in COVID-19. TCRdb's copy holds only in-frame clones and misses some; the assay was immunoSEQ multiplex PCR. Counted here are some 300,000 clones, around 90% occurring once; the ten biggest clones make up 1.5% to 2%. The sequenced sample consisted of PBMCs or T cells enriched from blood (not recorded which). The receptor source for this set is a woman in her forties who had recovered from COVID-19.

The chain couples TRBV12-3 or TRBV12-4 to TRBJ2-1; a weak D match, TRBD2 (6 bases). V shed 6 bases and J shed 13 bases, with 19 bases lying between them. The CDR3 is 13 residues long. The CDR3 loop is CASSPQDYPDQFF. Written as DNA, the CDR3 is TGTGCCAGCAGCCCGCAGGACTACCCTGACCAGTTCTTC.

The rearrangement uses TRBV2 and TRBJ1-3; D is undetermined. This CDR3 spans 14 amino acids. Germline CDR1 is SNHLY and CDR2 is FYNNEI. V was trimmed by 11 bases and J by 0 bases, leaving 14 bases between them. DNA of the CDR3: TGTGCCGGAGGGAAGGAAAGCTCTGGAAACACCATATATTTT. This translates into CAGGKESSGNTIYF.

The J gene is TRBJ2-7, the V gene TRBV4-2, with D perhaps TRBD1 (6 bases). Germline CDR1 is LGHNA and CDR2 is YNFKEQ. The CDR3 is 16 residues long. Trimming removed 2 bases from V and 9 bases from J, with 23 bases in between. The CDR3 DNA sequence: TGTGCCAGCAGCCAAACGCTCTCGGACAGCCTCGGGCGGCAGTACTTC. Encoded protein: CASSQTLSDSLGRQYF.

The chain uses TRBV18 and TRBJ1-4; tentative D call: TRBD1 (5 bases). Trimming shortened V by 3 bases and J by 3 bases, and 11 bases separated the two germline ends. The length of the CDR3 is 15 residues. Germline-derived CDR1 and CDR2 are KGHSH and LQKENI. The chain's CDR3 is CASSPAGDANEKLFF. The CDR3 DNA reads TGTGCCAGCTCACCGGCGGGGGATGCTAATGAAAAACTGTTTTTT.

The chain links TRBV27 to TRBJ2-7, with 7 bases lining up with TRBD1. In germline, CDR1 is MNHEY, CDR2 SMNVEV (reference sequence). With 6 bases clipped from V and 1 base from J, the junction kept 9 bases outside the gene matches. The CDR3 consists of 15 residues. DNA of the CDR3: TGTGCCAGCAGCCTCGGGCCCAGGGGGTCCTACGAGCAGTACTTC. Amino acid sequence: CASSLGPRGSYEQYF.

The CDR3 DNA is TGTGCCACCAGCCCCGAGCGGGGGGGCCAAGAGACCCAGTACTTC. Translated, it gives CATSPERGGQETQYF. The chain links TRBV15 to TRBJ2-5, with TRBD2 matching over 10 bases. The V and J ends lost 5 bases and 1 base, in that order; junction bases with no gene match: 4. The CDR3 contains 15 residues. The germline V gene encodes CDR1 LNHNV and CDR2 YYDKDF (reference sequence).

This clone came up once. Other DNA sequences in the same sample also yield this CDR3. Here the CDR3 reads CASSLRQGSSYEQYF. The CDR3 DNA sequence: TGTGCCAGCAGTTTAAGGCAGGGAAGCTCCTACGAGCAGTACTTC. The genes are TRBV5-4 and TRBJ2-7, with D possibly TRBD1 on 5 matching bases. V lost 5 bases and J 0 bases, leaving 15 bases between the germline ends. The CDR3 is 15 amino acids. CDR1 SGHNT and CDR2 YYREEE come from the germline V gene (reference sequence).

The J gene is TRBJ1-5, the V gene TRBV21-1; the table calls TRBD1, which could not be checked here. TRBV21-1 is a pseudogene. The CDR3 is 19 residues long. CDR3 in DNA: TGTGCCAGCAGCAAACTAGGGGACAGACCGACTTATAGCAATCAGCCCCAGCATTTT. Protein: CASSKLGDRPTYSNQPQHF.

The chain combines TRBV13 with TRBJ2-3; 13 bases are a match to TRBD2. The germline CDR1 and CDR2 sequences are PRHDT and FYEKMQ (reference sequence). The CDR3 runs 17 residues. The J segment lost 4 bases and the V segment lost 6 bases, leaving 10 bases of the junction unmatched. The CDR3 region has the DNA TGTGCCAGCAGAGTAACTAGCGGGGGGGCACAGGCAGATACGCAGTATTTT. This encodes CASRVTSGGAQADTQYF.

The chain combines TRBV4-1 with TRBJ1-4; 9 bases are a match to TRBD1. This CDR3 has 16 residues. J lost 10 bases, V lost 0 bases, and 9 bases had no gene match. Germline V gene data show CDR1 as MGHRA and CDR2 as YSYEKL. CDR3 sequence: CASSQERPGTGRKLFF. CDR3 in DNA: TGCGCCAGCAGCCAAGAACGTCCCGGGACAGGGCGAAAACTGTTTTTT.

The V and J genes are TRBV5-1 and TRBJ1-4; D gene unclear. V shed 2 bases and J shed 7 bases, with 9 bases lying between them. The germline gives CDR1 SGHRS, CDR2 YFSETQ. This CDR3 region has 13 residues. The CDR3 region is CASSFTDGEKLFF. For the CDR3, the DNA is TGCGCCAGCAGCTTTACAGACGGTGAAAAACTGTTTTTT.

The V call is TRBV11-2, the J call TRBJ1-3; weak D call: TRBD1 (5 bases). This CDR3 comprises 13 residues. CDR1 is SGHAT and CDR2 is FQNNGV in the germline V gene. V was clipped by 1 base and J by 5 bases, with 6 bases between them. The CDR3 loop reads CASSLADRNTIYF. In DNA, the CDR3 is TGTGCCAGCAGCTTAGCGGACAGAAACACCATATATTTT. Together with reference TRBV11-2 and TRBJ1-3, the CDR3 gives the full variable domain: EAGVAQSPRYKIIEKRQSVAFWCNPISGHATLYWYQQILGQGPKLLIQFQNNGVVDDSQLPKDRFSAERLKGVDSTLKIQPAKLEDSAVYLCASSLADRNTIYFGEGSWLTVV.

This clone was seen only once. The chain uses TRBV29-1 and TRBJ2-6; no reliable D call. Per germline, CDR1 SQVTM and CDR2 ANQGSEA. V lost 0 bases, J lost 1 base, and 7 bases lay in between. This CDR3 has 15 amino acids. The CDR3 is CSVEEPGSGANVLTF. CDR3 sequence (DNA): TGCAGCGTTGAAGAGCCAGGATCTGGGGCCAACGTCCTGACTTTC.

The gene calls are TRBV7-8 and TRBJ2-3; the D gene is possibly TRBD2 (6 bases). CDR3 length: 13 amino acids. The V end lost 3 bases, the J end lost 6 bases, and 10 bases lay between the germline ends. CDR1 and CDR2 from the germline V gene are SGHVS and FQNEAQ. DNA of the CDR3: TGTGCCAGCAGCTTGGTGCGGGGCGATACGCAGTATTTT. Encoded protein: CASSLVRGDTQYF.

This clone showed up just once. The chain employs TRBV5-6 and TRBJ1-2; D may be TRBD1 (6 bases). The V gene lost 2 bases and the J gene lost 3 bases, with 14 bases spanning the gap. Looked up from germline, CDR1 is SGHDT and CDR2 is YYEEEE. The CDR3 sequence is 15 residues long. As DNA, the CDR3 is TGTGCCAGCAGCTTAACAGGGATTAAGGACTATGGCTACACCTTC. It encodes CASSLTGIKDYGYTF.

As concerns this clone: A junction boundary mismatches the germline segment, possibly from a read error. V gene TRBV6-5 combines with J gene TRBJ1-1; D call uncertain. The length of the CDR3 is 14 residues. Germline V gene sequence: CDR1 MNHEY, CDR2 SVGAGI. The CDR3 nucleotides are TGTGCCAGCAGTGACTCCAGGCGCAACACTGAAGCTTTCTTT. It is translated as CASSDSRRNTEAFF.

Here the CDR3 reads CASSREGQGNQPQHF. As DNA, the CDR3 is TGTGCCAGCAGTCGGGAAGGACAGGGGAATCAGCCCCAGCATTTT. J is TRBJ1-5 and V is TRBV2, with 9 positions matching TRBD1. V shed 5 bases and J 4 bases; nucleotides not matched to a gene: 6. Germline V gives CDR1 SNHLY, CDR2 FYNNEI. This CDR3 has 15 amino acids.

The J gene is TRBJ1-5, the V gene TRBV2; D not resolved. The length of the CDR3 is 15 residues. Germline loops: CDR1 SNHLY, CDR2 FYNNEI. Trimming stripped 2 bases from V and 2 bases from J, with 10 bases between. The CDR3 nucleotides are TGTGCCAGCAGTGAACAGGCAACCCGCAATCAGCCCCAGCATTTT. Translation: CASSEQATRNQPQHF.

The chain is built from TRBV20-1 and TRBJ2-2; D possibly corresponds to TRBD2 (6 bases). Germline V gene data show CDR1 as DFQATT and CDR2 as SNEGSKA (reference sequence). This CDR3 is built from 18 residues. Trimming took 3 bases from V and 1 from J, leaving 21 bases between them. The CDR3 DNA sequence: TGCAGTGCTAGTCGCCCCCTCGTAGCGGAGTTGAACACCGGGGAGCTGTTTTTT. It specifies CSASRPLVAELNTGELFF.